This T cell receptor beta chain is drawn from a study of patients and donors after allogeneic stem cell transplantation. TCRdb fed the RT-PCR reads into MiXCR, producing one record per CDR3 protein. This sample has about a million distinct CDR3 sequences, with around 17% found just once. The TCR was taken from a human donor who was either an allogeneic HSCT recipient or a stem cell or donor lymphocyte infusion donor (not recorded which). It is not recorded whose cells these are; they may come from a transplant donor. The sequencing input was blood, either unsorted or a sorted T cell fraction (not recorded which).

The CDR3 sequence is CSVAVRLGEKLFF. The CDR3 DNA reads as TGCAGCGTTGCAGTTCGGCTGGGTGAAAAACTGTTTTTT. The V call is TRBV29-1, the J call TRBJ1-4; no clear D. Looked up from germline, CDR1 is SQVTM and CDR2 is ANQGSEA. V gave up 4 bases and J gave up 7 bases, with 13 bases separating them. This CDR3 comprises 13 residues.